The 18 T cell receptor delta chains given below trace back to one sample, sequenced in a study of gamma-delta T cells after stem cell transplantation. TCRdb called clones anew from the RT-PCR reads with CATT. The sample shows around 2,400 delta-chain clones, roughly 45% of them seen only once. The material sequenced was gamma-delta T cells. The receptors stem from a human donor. It is not recorded whose cells these are; they may come from a transplant donor.

Judged by abundance, this clone is large (0.1 to 1%). This sample also contains other DNA sequences that code for the same CDR3. The CDR3 region has the DNA TGTGCCTGTGACTCCTTGGCGGAGTACACCGATAAACTCATCTTT. It codes for CACDSLAEYTDKLIF. The chain couples TRDV2 to TRDJ1; D gene unclear. Trimming pared 3 bases from V and 0 bases from J, leaving 13 bases between. The CDR3 spans 15 residues. Per the germline V gene, CDR1 is GEAIGNYY and CDR2 is EKD.

Notes on this clone: A clone one base away is much larger, so this may be a read error. The sample contains more than one DNA sequence encoding this CDR3. This sequence joins TRDV2 and TRDJ1, with TRDD2 as a possible D gene (5 bases). CDR3 size: 14 residues. Germline-derived CDR1 and CDR2 are GEAIGNYY and EKD. The DNA of the CDR3 is TGTGCCTGTGACACCTTACCTACCTCCGATAAGCTCATCTTT. Its translation: CACDTLPTSDKLIF.

The chain is built from TRDV2 and TRDJ1, with a weak D call TRDD3 (5 bases). Germline CDR1 is GEAIGNYY and CDR2 is EKD. This CDR3 is 14 amino acids long. Trimming removed 1 base at V and 8 bases at J, with 16 bases between. CDR3 DNA: TGTGCCTGTGACACGTGGTCGGGACGGGGGAAACTCATCTTT. Translating gives CACDTWSGRGKLIF.

This clone ranks as medium-sized (0.01 to 0.1%). The chain joins TRDV2 to TRDJ1; 10 nucleotides line up with TRDD3. Germline CDR1 GEAIGNYY, CDR2 EKD. The trim removed 0 bases at V and 5 bases at J, leaving 17 bases unmatched. This CDR3 region has 19 residues. CDR3 residues: CACDTVLGGIRGPLDKLIF. The DNA for the CDR3 is TGTGCCTGTGACACCGTCTTAGGGGGGATACGCGGGCCCTTAGATAAACTCATCTTT.

This rearrangement joins TRDV2 to TRDJ2; TRDD3 is a possible D gene (6 bases). The V end was cut by 0 bases, the J end by 3 bases, with 13 bases between. The CDR3 sequence is 16 residues long. Per germline, CDR1 GEAIGNYY and CDR2 EKD. The CDR3 sequence is CACDTVWGGMTAQLFF. The CDR3 region has the DNA TGTGCCTGTGACACCGTCTGGGGAGGGATGACAGCACAACTCTTCTTT.

This clone was observed a handful of times. Possible read error: a much larger clone is one base away. The chain combines TRDV2 with TRDJ3; 8 bases agree with TRDD3. The CDR3 extends over 18 amino acids. From germline, CDR1 is GEAIGNYY and CDR2 EKD. CDR3: CACDTLGDNSWDTRQVFF. CDR3 in DNA: TGTGCCTGTGACACGCTGGGGGACAACTCCTGGGACACCCGACAGGTGTTTTTC.

This rearrangement joins TRDV2 to TRDJ1; no firm D call. This CDR3 is built from 16 residues. Germline V gives CDR1 GEAIGNYY, CDR2 EKD. Trimming pared 3 bases from V and 0 bases from J, leaving 16 bases between. As DNA, the CDR3 is TGTGCCTGTGACCCCCTTGGATCCCCTAACACCGATAAACTCATCTTT. This encodes CACDPLGSPNTDKLIF.

The chain carries TRDV2 and TRDJ1; 11 nucleotides align to TRDD3. Germline values: CDR1 GEAIGNYY, CDR2 EKD. V trimming: 0 bases; J trimming: 7 bases; junction bases outside the gene matches: 24. The CDR3 has 21 amino acids. The CDR3 DNA is TGTGCCTGTGACACCGTCCCTTACTACGCTGGGGGATACCGGGCGGGCATTAAACTCATCTTT. This translates into CACDTVPYYAGGYRAGIKLIF.

In regard to this clone: This clone may be a read error of a much larger clone one base away. This chain links TRDV2 with TRDJ1; no reliable D call. The germline V gene encodes CDR1 GEAIGNYY and CDR2 EKD. CDR3 length equals 14 residues. V lost 4 bases to trimming and J lost 4 bases, with 15 bases between them. CDR3 residues: CACESLSNIDKLIF. CDR3 nucleotide sequence: TGTGCCTGTGAAAGCCTCTCAAACATCGATAAACTCATCTTT.

Notes on this clone: This sample also contains other DNA sequences that code for the same CDR3. V usage is TRDV2 and J usage is TRDJ1; 10 nucleotides align to TRDD3. The germline V gene has CDR1 GEAIGNYY and CDR2 EKD. The V segment lost 3 bases and the J segment 4 bases; nucleotides outside the gene matches: 10. The CDR3 has 16 amino acids. CDR3: CACDYVRGIRNDKLIF. In DNA, the CDR3 is TGTGCCTGTGACTACGTACGGGGGATACGGAACGATAAACTCATCTTT.

In the case of this clone: A much bigger clone sits one base away, suggesting this may be a read error. The chain couples TRDV2 to TRDJ1; 13 bases align to TRDD3. The CDR3 totals 20 residues. Germline V lookup: CDR1 GEAIGNYY, CDR2 EKD. The CDR3 reads CACDPLRTGGYADRTDTLIF. CDR3 in DNA: TGTGCCTGTGACCCCCTGCGTACTGGGGGATACGCTGATCGGACCGATACACTCATCTTT.

Worth noting for this clone: Given a much more abundant clone one base away, this may be a read error. The genes are TRDV2 and TRDJ1, with 13 bases lining up with TRDD3. This CDR3 spans 18 amino acids. Germline loops: CDR1 GEAIGNYY, CDR2 EKD. Trimming at V came to 3 bases and at J to 3 bases, leaving 12 bases not matched to a gene. The CDR3 DNA follows: TGTGCCTGTGACCCTGTACTGGGGGATACGCCCTACGCCGATAAACTCATCTTT. Encoded protein: CACDPVLGDTPYADKLIF.

There are a few counts of this clone. A junction end diverges from the germline sequence, so it may reflect a read error. V is TRDV2 and J is TRDJ1; D gene uncertain. This CDR3 is built from 14 residues. Germline lookup yields CDR1 GEAIGNYY and CDR2 EKD. CDR3 sequence (DNA): TGTGCCTGTGACACCCTTCGGACGACCGGTAAACTCATCTTT. Its translation: CACDTLRTTGKLIF.

This clone is classed as medium-sized. This rearrangement joins TRDV2 to TRDJ1; 11 nucleotides align to TRDD3. This CDR3 has 16 residues. The V gene's germline CDR1 is GEAIGNYY and CDR2 EKD. J gave up 5 bases and V 4 bases, and 11 bases lay outside the gene matches. CDR3 DNA: TGTGCCTGTGAACGCTTGATGGGGGATACGCGAGATAAACTCATCTTT. This codes for CACERLMGDTRDKLIF.

This clone was observed a single time. The CDR3 DNA follows: TGTGCCTGTGACACCGTCGCTACACGTGGGGGATACGTGACCGATAAACTCATCTTT. Residues: CACDTVATRGGYVTDKLIF. This chain joins TRDV2 and TRDJ1; 11 bases agree with TRDD3. Germline loops: CDR1 GEAIGNYY, CDR2 EKD. V lost 0 bases and J lost 2; bases outside the gene matches: 13. The CDR3 runs to 19 residues.

This clone was found a few times. J is TRDJ1 and V is TRDV2; a weak D match, TRDD3 (5 bases). Germline-derived CDR1 and CDR2 are GEAIGNYY and EKD. V was cut by 6 bases and J by 2 bases, with 30 bases left in between. This CDR3 spans 19 amino acids. CDR3 coding DNA: TGTGCCTGTTCCGCGCTAGATACTGCAGCTCTGCATCCAACCGATAAACTCATCTTT. Translated, it gives CACSALDTAALHPTDKLIF.

This chain links TRDV2 with TRDJ1; 7 positions agree with TRDD3. The CDR3 runs to 18 residues. V lost 0 bases, J lost 7 bases, and 19 bases stayed unmatched. Germline loops: CDR1 GEAIGNYY, CDR2 EKD. The CDR3 spells CACDTVAALSGDRGKLIF. In nucleotides, the CDR3 is TGTGCCTGTGACACCGTTGCGGCTTTATCGGGGGATCGTGGTAAACTCATCTTT.

This clone was seen a handful of times. The V gene is TRDV2, the J gene TRDJ1; D is ambiguous. Trimming took off 0 bases at V and 2 bases at J, with 12 bases between the two ends. This CDR3 comprises 15 residues. Germline assignment: CDR1 GEAIGNYY and CDR2 EKD. CDR3 in amino acids: CACDTVQIKTDKLIF. CDR3 bases: TGTGCCTGTGACACCGTACAAATTAAGACCGATAAACTCATCTTT.